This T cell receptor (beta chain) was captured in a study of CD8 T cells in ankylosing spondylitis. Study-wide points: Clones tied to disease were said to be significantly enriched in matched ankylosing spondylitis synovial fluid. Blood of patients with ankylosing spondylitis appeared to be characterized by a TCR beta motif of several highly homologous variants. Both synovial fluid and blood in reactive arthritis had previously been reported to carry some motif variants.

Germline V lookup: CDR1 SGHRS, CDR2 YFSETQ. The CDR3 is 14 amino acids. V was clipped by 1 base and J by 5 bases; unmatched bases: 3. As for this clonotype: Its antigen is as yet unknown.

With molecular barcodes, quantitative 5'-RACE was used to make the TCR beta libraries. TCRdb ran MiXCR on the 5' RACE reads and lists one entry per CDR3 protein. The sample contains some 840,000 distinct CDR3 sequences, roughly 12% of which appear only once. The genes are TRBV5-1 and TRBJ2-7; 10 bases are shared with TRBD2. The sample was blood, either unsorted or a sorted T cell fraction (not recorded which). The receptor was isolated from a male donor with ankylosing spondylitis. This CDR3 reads CASSLMLAGDEQYF. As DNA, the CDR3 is TGCGCCAGCAGCTTGATGCTAGCGGGAGACGAGCAGTACTTC.